The rows below give T cell receptor beta chains drawn from one sample of a study of shared clonotypes between healthy human individuals. Sequencing used immunoSEQ multiplex PCR; TCRdb keeps in-frame clones, though not all of them. The sample records about 1.5 million clones, 95% to 99% being singletons. Sequences were obtained from naive CD4+ T cells sorted from blood. These receptors were taken from a man younger than 40 in good health. CDR3s include the opening cysteine and the closing phenylalanine or tryptophan. A D gene is named only where the DNA matches it firmly. Clone size is shown for a subset of rows, as once, few, many or a class of expanded clone.

j_gene	v_gene	abundance	d_gene	CDR3nt	CDR3aa
TRBJ1-1	TRBV9	.	.	TGTGCCAGCAGCGTAGGTACCGCCGGCACTGAAGCTTTCTTT	CASSVGTAGTEAFF
TRBJ2-7	TRBV5-4	.	.	TGTGCCAGCAGCTTCGCAGCGGTGGGGGAGCAGTACTTC	CASSFAAVGEQYF
TRBJ2-5	TRBV5-1	.	.	TGCGCCAGCAGCGTGGGACCGATAGAGACCCAGTACTTC	CASSVGPIETQYF
TRBJ1-5	TRBV28	.	.	TGTGCCAGCGACGTGGGAGACACCTATCAGCCCCAGCATTTT	CASDVGDTYQPQHF
TRBJ2-7	TRBV11-2	.	.	TGTGCCAGCAGCTTAGGTAGTCGTGAGGGTTCCTACGAGCAGTACTTC	CASSLGSREGSYEQYF
TRBJ1-3	TRBV27	.	.	TGTGCCAGCAGACCGCTGGGGAACCTCGGAAACACCATATATTTT	CASRPLGNLGNTIYF
TRBJ2-6	TRBV11-3	.	.	TGTGCCAGCAGCTGGGCTGGGGCCAACGTCCTGACTTTC	CASSWAGANVLTF
TRBJ2-3	TRBV5-6	.	.	TGTGCCAGCAGCTTGGTGGGTGGGAGGAAGGGCACAGATACGCAGTATTTT	CASSLVGGRKGTDTQYF
TRBJ2-7	TRBV7-8	once	.	TGTGCCAGCAGCTCGGGATTTGGACTGTCGGTACGGAACGAGCAGTACTTC	CASSSGFGLSVRNEQYF
TRBJ2-7	TRBV6-5	.	TRBD2	TGTGCCAGCAGCCCGGGACTAGAGAGCCACGAGCAGTACTTC	CASSPGLESHEQYF
TRBJ2-1	TRBV7-2	.	.	TGTGCCAGCAGCGTAGTCGTATTATACAATGAGCAGTTCTTC	CASSVVVLYNEQFF
TRBJ1-2	TRBV2	.	.	TGTGCCAGCAGTGAACGGGATCGGGGCTACACCTTC	CASSERDRGYTF
TRBJ1-1	TRBV7-9	.	.	TGTGCCAGCAGCTTAATTCCGAACACTGAAGCTTTCTTT	CASSLIPNTEAFF
TRBJ1-3	TRBV11-2	.	.	TGTGCCAGCAGCCCTGTGAGTGGTTCTGGAAACACCATATATTTT	CASSPVSGSGNTIYF
TRBJ2-7	TRBV2	.	TRBD1	TGTGCCAGCATGGATCCCGGACAGGCCTCGGACGAGCAGTACTTC	CASMDPGQASDEQYF
TRBJ2-3	TRBV15	.	TRBD1	TGTGCCACCAGCCCTCAGGGGGCGCGATTAGATACGCAGTATTTT	CATSPQGARLDTQYF
TRBJ2-7	TRBV15	.	.	TGTGCCACCAGCAGAGCCCGTGGAGAGCAGTACTTC	CATSRARGEQYF
TRBJ2-7	TRBV7-2	.	.	TGTGCCAGCAGCCCTGTCCGGGACTGGTCCTACGAGCAGTACTTC	CASSPVRDWSYEQYF
TRBJ1-1	TRBV10-2	once	.	TGCGCCAGCAGTGAGTCAGGGCGGACTGAAGCTTTCTTT	CASSESGRTEAFF